This T cell receptor (beta chain) originates from a study of STAT5B mutations in CD4+ large granular lymphocyte leukemia. The study, taken as a whole, reports: The CD4+ versus CD8+ T-LGLL clonality difference may reflect limited sample size.

Regarding this clone: Its target is not known.

Here immunoSEQ multiplex PCR was the method, and the copy in TCRdb shows in-frame clones only, minus some. This sample carries about 31,000 clones, just under 75% of them seen once, and the ten largest clones take about 1%. The sample was CD4+ T cells from blood buffy coats. The TCR originated in a human donor in good health.

The CDR3 sequence: CASSSWDRRNTEAFF. The DNA for the CDR3 is TGTGCCAGCAGTTCCTGGGACAGGAGGAACACTGAAGCTTTCTTT. This chain links TRBV6-6 with TRBJ1-1, with 8 bases aligning to TRBD1. Germline CDR1 MNHNY, CDR2 SVGAGI (reference sequence). The CDR3 covers 15 residues. V trimming: 4 bases; J trimming: 1 base; junction bases outside the gene matches: 5.